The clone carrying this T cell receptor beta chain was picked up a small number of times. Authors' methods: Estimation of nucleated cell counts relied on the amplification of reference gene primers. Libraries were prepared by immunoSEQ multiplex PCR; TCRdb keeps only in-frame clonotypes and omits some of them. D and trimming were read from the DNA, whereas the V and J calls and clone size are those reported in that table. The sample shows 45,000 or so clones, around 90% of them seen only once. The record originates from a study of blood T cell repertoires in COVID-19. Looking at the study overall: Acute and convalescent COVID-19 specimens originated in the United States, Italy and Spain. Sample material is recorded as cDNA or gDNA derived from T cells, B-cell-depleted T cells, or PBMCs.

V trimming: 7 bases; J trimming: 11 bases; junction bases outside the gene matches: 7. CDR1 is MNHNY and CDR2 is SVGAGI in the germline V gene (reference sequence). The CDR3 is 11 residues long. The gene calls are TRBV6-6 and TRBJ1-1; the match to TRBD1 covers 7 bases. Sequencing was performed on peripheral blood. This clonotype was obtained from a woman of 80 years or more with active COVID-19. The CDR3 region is CASTQGDWAFF. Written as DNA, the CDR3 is TGTGCCAGCACCCAGGGGGATTGGGCTTTCTTT.